This T cell receptor (beta chain) was documented in a study of blood T cell repertoires in COVID-19. At the level of the study: Acute-phase and convalescent COVID-19 samples originated in the United States, Italy and Spain. T cells, B-cell-depleted T cells, or PBMCs provided the cDNA or gDNA that served as material.

Germline CDR1 KGHSH, CDR2 LQKENI. V lost 2 bases and J lost 0, with 8 bases in between. The CDR3 has 15 amino acids. In the authors' workflow: Reference gene primer amplification gave estimated nucleated cell counts. Profiling relied on immunoSEQ multiplex PCR, and the TCRdb table lists in-frame clones only, not all of them. V, J and clone size reflect that table, while D and trimming were determined from the DNA. The sample includes a few hundred thousand clones, over 75% of them seen just once. This chain uses TRBV18 with TRBJ1-3; unclear D gene. The clonotype originates from a woman in her forties or fifties with acute or convalescent COVID-19. Sequenced input: peripheral blood. In nucleotides, the CDR3 is TGTGCCAGCTCACCAGATGCTAACTCTGGAAACACCATATATTTT. Translated: CASSPDANSGNTIYF.